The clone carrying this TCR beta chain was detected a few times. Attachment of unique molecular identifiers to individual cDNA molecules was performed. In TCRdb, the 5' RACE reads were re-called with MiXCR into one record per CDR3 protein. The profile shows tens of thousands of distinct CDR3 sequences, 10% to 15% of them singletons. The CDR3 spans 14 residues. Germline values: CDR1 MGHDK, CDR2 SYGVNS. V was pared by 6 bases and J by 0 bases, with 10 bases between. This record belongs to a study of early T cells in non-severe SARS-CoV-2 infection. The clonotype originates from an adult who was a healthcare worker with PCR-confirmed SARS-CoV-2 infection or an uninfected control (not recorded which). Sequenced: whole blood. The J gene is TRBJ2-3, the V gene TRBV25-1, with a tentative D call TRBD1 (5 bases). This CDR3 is CASSRAGSTDTQYF. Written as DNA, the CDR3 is TGTGCCAGCAGCAGGGCAGGTAGCACAGATACGCAGTATTTT.